This T cell receptor (beta chain) originates from a study of T cell clones after liver transplantation. Study background: Immunosuppression withdrawal was tried within 2 years after liver transplantation in this trial. Samples came pre-transplant, pre-randomization before withdrawal, and post-randomization after withdrawal ended.

Generated by immunoSEQ multiplex PCR, the TCRdb table keeps only in-frame clones and is missing some. The sample lists 70,000 to 95,000 clones, less than 85% seen once, with 2.5% to 3.5% in the top ten. This clone appeared a few times. The antigen is unknown. Notes on the study in general: The donor-reactive repertoire was only partly measurable in two subjects, lacking donor cells. Post-transplant, graft-donor-reactive CD4 TCRbeta sequences in blood dropped significantly in most of the 8 subjects.

This clonotype was sampled from a human patient who received a liver transplant. Some T cells could come from the graft donor. This sample comprised CD4+ T cells from blood, obtained at the 22-month timepoint.

The CDR3 spells CASSLILSSGSPEQYF. CDR3 sequence (DNA): TGTGCCAGCAGCTTAATTCTGTCTAGCGGGAGTCCCGAGCAGTACTTC. This sequence joins TRBV7-2 and TRBJ2-7; 10 bases line up with TRBD2. CDR3 size: 16 residues. J lost 6 bases, V lost 2 bases, and 10 bases had no gene match. The germline V gene has CDR1 SGHTA and CDR2 FQGNSA.